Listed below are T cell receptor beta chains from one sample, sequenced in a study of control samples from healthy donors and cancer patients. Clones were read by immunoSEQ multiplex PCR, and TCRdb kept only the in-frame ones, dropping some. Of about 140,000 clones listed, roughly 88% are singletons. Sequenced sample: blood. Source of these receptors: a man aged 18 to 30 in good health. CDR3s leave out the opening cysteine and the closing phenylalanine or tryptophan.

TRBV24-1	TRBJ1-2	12	ATSEHDRDYGYT
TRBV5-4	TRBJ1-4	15	ASSFLDNPGGDEKLF
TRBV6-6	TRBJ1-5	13	ASSYYQGARQPQH
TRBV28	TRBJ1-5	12	ASRIMGGLQPQH
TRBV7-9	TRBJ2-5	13	ASSLRKTGVETQY
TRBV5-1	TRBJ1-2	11	ASSVDRDYGYT
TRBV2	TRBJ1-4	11	ASSDGLVEKLF
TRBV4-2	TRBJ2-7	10	ASSNGPYEQY
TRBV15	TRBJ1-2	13	ATSREENGPYGYT
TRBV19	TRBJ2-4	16	ASSIDRGQRGPKNIQY
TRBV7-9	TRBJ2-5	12	ASSRGGGQETQY
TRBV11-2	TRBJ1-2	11	ASSPGSYYGYT
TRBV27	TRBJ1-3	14	ASSLSSPISGNTIY
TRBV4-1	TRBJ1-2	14	ASSLADRGVNYGYT
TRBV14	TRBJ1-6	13	ASSQTGSWNSPLH
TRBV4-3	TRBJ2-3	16	ASSQAQVLGLDTDTQY
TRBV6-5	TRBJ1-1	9	ASLGQSEAF
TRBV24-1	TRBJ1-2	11	ATSDVTGYGYT
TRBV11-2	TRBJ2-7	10	ASSLTGSEQY
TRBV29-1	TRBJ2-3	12	SVVDGGGTDTQY
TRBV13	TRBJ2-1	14	ASSFWSGQGGNEQF
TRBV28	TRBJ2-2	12	ASQTGQRTGELF
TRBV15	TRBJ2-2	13	ATSRDGGDTGELF
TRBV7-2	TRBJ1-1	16	ASSFFPGQGAEDTEAF
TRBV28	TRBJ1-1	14	ASSWTGGDVFTEAF
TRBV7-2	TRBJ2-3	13	ASSLVGGRTDTQY
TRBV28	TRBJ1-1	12	ASSLGSGDTEAF
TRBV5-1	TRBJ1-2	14	ASSLVGQGVSYGYT
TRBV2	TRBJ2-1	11	ASTGAQYNEQF
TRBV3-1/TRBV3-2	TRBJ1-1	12	ASSQGQDNTEAF
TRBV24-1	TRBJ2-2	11	ATSDLKTGELF
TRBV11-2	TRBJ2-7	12	ASSLDPHSYEQY
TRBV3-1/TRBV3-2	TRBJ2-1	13	ASSLGASLYNEQF
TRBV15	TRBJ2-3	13	ATSRTGWGTDTQY
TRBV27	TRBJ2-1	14	ASSLGSLPVYNEQF
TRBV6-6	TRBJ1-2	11	ASSYDRVGGYT
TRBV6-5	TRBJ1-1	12	ASSSWTGNTEAF
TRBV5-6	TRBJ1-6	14	ASSLGGAQGESPLH
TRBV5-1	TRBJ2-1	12	ASSPGPSRDEQF
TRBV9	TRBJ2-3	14	ASSLDASGVSDTQY
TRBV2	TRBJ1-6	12	ASTGQGRDSPLH
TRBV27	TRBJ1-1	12	ASSAVTVQDEAF
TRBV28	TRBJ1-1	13	ASSSIRDRTTEAF
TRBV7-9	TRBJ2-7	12	ASSFTTGGDEQY
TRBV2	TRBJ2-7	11	ASSEGTTGAPY
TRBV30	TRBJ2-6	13	AWNRRAAGANVLT
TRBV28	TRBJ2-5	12	ASFKRGAQETQY
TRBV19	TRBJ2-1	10	ASTDRGNEQF
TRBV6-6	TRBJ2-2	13	ASSYGTGYTGELF
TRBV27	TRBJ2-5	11	ASSFRQKETQY
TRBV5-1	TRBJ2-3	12	ASSPGPSTDTQY
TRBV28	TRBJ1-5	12	ASSRTLRGQPQH
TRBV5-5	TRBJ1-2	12	ASSRQEANYGYT